A single sample gave rise to the 28 T cell receptor beta chains below, sequenced in a study of cytomegalovirus exposure and HLA in healthy donors. TCRdb keeps only in-frame clones here, not all; method: immunoSEQ multiplex PCR. The table shows 250,000 to 400,000 clones, with 87% occurring only once. The sequencing sample was made of PBMCs. The receptors derive from a woman in her 30s in good health and CMV-seropositive.

The rearrangement joins TRBV2 to TRBJ2-3; 11 bases line up with TRBD2. Germline values: CDR1 SNHLY, CDR2 FYNNEI. The CDR3 spans 15 residues. The V and J ends lost 5 bases and 2 bases, in that order; junction bases with no gene match: 3. The CDR3, as DNA: TGTGCCAGCAGTCCGACTAGCGGGGACACAGATACGCAGTATTTT. Protein product: CASSPTSGDTDTQYF.

V usage is TRBV9 and J usage is TRBJ2-7; 8 nucleotides line up with TRBD2. From germline, CDR1 is SGDLS and CDR2 YYNGEE. The CDR3 spans 15 residues. V shed 0 bases and J 1 base; nucleotides not matched to a gene: 3. The CDR3 is CASSVGSGISYEQYF. In DNA form, the CDR3 reads TGTGCCAGCAGCGTAGGTAGCGGGATTTCCTACGAGCAGTACTTC. The variable domain in full, completed from reference TRBV9 and TRBJ2-7, reads DSGVTQTPKHLITATGQRVTLRCSPRSGDLSVYWYQQSLDQGLQFLIQYYNGEERAKGNILERFSAQQFPDLHSELNLSSLELGDSALYFCASSVGSGISYEQYFGPGTRLTVT.

The chain couples TRBV4-2 to TRBJ1-6; perhaps TRBD1 as D (5 bases). Germline V gene lookup returns CDR1 LGHNA and CDR2 YNFKEQ. V dropped 0 bases and J dropped 7 bases, with 16 bases sitting between them. There are 17 residues in the CDR3. In DNA, the CDR3 is TGTGCCAGCAGCCAAGATGAGGGGTCTATCTTGAATTCACCCCTCCACTTT. It yields the protein CASSQDEGSILNSPLHF.

The chain is built from TRBV30 and TRBJ2-2; no clear D. The CDR3 is 13 residues long. The V end was cut by 1 base, the J end by 5 bases, with 8 bases between. Germline CDR1 GTSNPN, CDR2 SVGIG (reference sequence). CDR3: CAWSASLTGELFF. As DNA, the CDR3 is TGTGCCTGGAGTGCCAGCTTGACCGGGGAGCTGTTTTTT.

The chain has TRBV7-6 and TRBJ1-6; 7 bases fit TRBD1. The length of the CDR3 is 17 residues. Germline loops: CDR1 SGHVS, CDR2 FNYEAQ. Trimming removed 4 bases from V and 6 bases from J; junction bases left unmatched: 12. The CDR3 sequence is CASSSYTGDRLNSPLHF. As DNA, the CDR3 is TGTGCCAGCAGCTCCTATACTGGGGACAGACTTAATTCACCCCTCCACTTT. The full variable domain, rest sourced from reference TRBV7-6 and TRBJ1-6, is GAGVSQSPRYKVTKRGQDVALRCDPISGHVSLYWYRQALGQGPEFLTYFNYEAQQDKSGLPNDRFSAERPEGSISTLTIQRTEQRDSAMYRCASSSYTGDRLNSPLHFGNGTRLTVT.

This clone has a single count. This chain connects TRBV27 to TRBJ1-2, with 7 positions matching TRBD1. The trim removed 3 bases at V and 4 bases at J, leaving 8 bases unmatched. The CDR3 extends over 15 amino acids. CDR1 is MNHEY, CDR2 SMNVEV, per germline (reference sequence). CDR3 loop: CASSFGRQGPYGYTF. In DNA, the CDR3 is TGTGCCAGCAGTTTTGGGAGACAGGGACCCTATGGCTACACCTTC.

The rearrangement links TRBV5-1 to TRBJ2-7; the D is unclear. Germline lookup yields CDR1 SGHRS and CDR2 YFSETQ. V was shortened by 2 bases and J by 3 bases, with 12 bases between the two germline ends. The CDR3 sequence is 14 residues long. CDR3 sequence: CASSFGPTDYEQYF. The DNA for the CDR3 is TGCGCCAGCAGCTTTGGTCCGACGGACTACGAGCAGTACTTC.

This clone was seen once. The chain combines TRBV14 with TRBJ1-1; D not resolved. CDR1 and CDR2 from the germline V gene are SGHDN and FVKESK. CDR3 size: 16 residues. V shed 0 bases and J shed 0 bases, with 11 bases lying between them. CDR3: CASSQDYAVLNTEAFF. CDR3 nucleotide sequence: TGTGCCAGCAGCCAAGATTACGCAGTACTGAACACTGAAGCTTTCTTT.

V gene TRBV29-1 combines with J gene TRBJ2-1; 8 bases align to TRBD1. Trimming took 3 bases from V and 6 from J; bases not matched to a gene: 10. The CDR3 has 15 amino acids. Per the germline V gene, CDR1 is SQVTM and CDR2 is ANQGSEA. The CDR3 is CSVDPDRGSLNEQFF. The CDR3 DNA follows: TGCAGCGTTGATCCAGACAGGGGTTCACTCAATGAGCAGTTCTTC.

This chain links TRBV7-9 with TRBJ2-1, with D perhaps matching TRBD2 (5 bases). Trimming stripped 4 bases from V and 6 bases from J, with 16 bases between. Looked up from germline, CDR1 is SEHNR and CDR2 is FQNEAQ (reference sequence). The CDR3 is made up of 15 amino acids. CDR3 coding DNA: TGTGCCAGCAGCTCAAGCCGGGATTCTTTCAATGAGCAGTTCTTC. Encoded protein: CASSSSRDSFNEQFF.

This chain joins TRBV14 and TRBJ2-1; the match to TRBD2 covers 12 bases. The trim removed 3 bases at V and 8 bases at J, leaving 5 bases unmatched. The length of the CDR3 is 15 residues. Germline assignment: CDR1 SGHDN and CDR2 FVKESK. The CDR3 sequence: CASSQRLAGVHEQFF. The CDR3 DNA reads as TGTGCCAGCAGCCAGAGACTAGCGGGAGTCCATGAGCAGTTCTTC.

V is TRBV1 and J is TRBJ1-5; the table's D gene call, TRBD1, was not cross checked with the DNA. TRBV1 has pseudogene status. CDR3 length: 18 amino acids. The DNA of the CDR3 is TGCACCAGCAGCCAAGGGACGTGCCGGGACAGCCCCAATCAGCCCCAGCATTTT. Amino acid sequence: CTSSQGTCRDSPNQPQHF.

The chain combines TRBV5-1 with TRBJ1-1, with TRBD1 matching 10 bases. The length of the CDR3 is 14 residues. V trimming: 6 bases; J trimming: 7 bases; junction bases outside the gene matches: 9. CDR1 and CDR2 (germline): SGHRS, YFSETQ. CDR3: CASIGGQGSLEAFF. The CDR3 DNA follows: TGCGCCAGCATAGGGGGACAGGGGAGTCTTGAAGCTTTCTTT.

This rearrangement joins TRBV21-1 to TRBJ1-2. TRBV21-1 is reported as a pseudogene. The CDR3 extends over 12 amino acids. CDR3 sequence: CPEAQANYGYTF. The CDR3 DNA follows: TGTCCGGAGGCGCAGGCTAACTATGGCTACACCTTC.

The CDR3 loop reads CATLMTGGPSNEQFF. The DNA for the CDR3 is TGTGCCACCCTCATGACAGGGGGTCCTTCCAATGAGCAGTTCTTC. This rearrangement joins TRBV27 to TRBJ2-1, with 9 bases aligning to TRBD1. Germline values: CDR1 MNHEY, CDR2 SMNVEV (reference sequence). Trimming cost V 10 bases and J 6 bases; bases outside gene matches: 13. This CDR3 region has 15 residues.

The chain employs TRBV5-1 and TRBJ1-4; a possible D gene is TRBD1 (6 bases). Trimming cost V 6 bases and J 2 bases, with 17 bases left between them. The CDR3 extends over 16 amino acids. The germline V gene has CDR1 SGHRS and CDR2 YFSETQ. The CDR3 DNA follows: TGCGCCAGCACCTGGGGTGGACAGCTCACTAATGAAAAACTGTTTTTT. It codes for CASTWGGQLTNEKLFF.

The rearrangement links TRBV7-2 to TRBJ1-1; possibly TRBD1 for D (5 bases). Germline V gene data show CDR1 as SGHTA and CDR2 as FQGNSA. V was clipped by 6 bases and J by 4 bases, with 18 bases between them. This CDR3 contains 15 residues. In nucleotides, the CDR3 is TGTGCCAGCAGTTTGGGGGGACGCTCAGGCACTGAAGCTTTCTTT. The encoded protein is CASSLGGRSGTEAFF.

This clone appeared once. The chain links TRBV7-6 to TRBJ2-3; D is uncertain. Trimming left V 0 bases short and J 3 bases short, with 7 bases between. The CDR3 is 14 amino acids. Germline V gene sequence: CDR1 SGHVS, CDR2 FNYEAQ. The CDR3 here is CASSLALGTDTQYF. In DNA, the CDR3 is TGTGCCAGCAGCTTAGCGTTAGGGACAGATACGCAGTATTTT.

The chain couples TRBV6-5 to TRBJ1-6; D is perhaps TRBD1 (6 bases). The germline V gene has CDR1 MNHEY and CDR2 SVGAGI. Trimming cost V 4 bases and J 9 bases, with 13 bases left between them. The CDR3 sequence is 14 residues long. CDR3 region: CASSSRGTSSPLHF. CDR3 coding DNA: TGTGCCAGCAGTTCGCGAGGGACAAGTTCACCCCTCCACTTT.

The chain employs TRBV2 and TRBJ2-3; 10 bases line up with TRBD2. Germline V CDR1 and CDR2: SNHLY, FYNNEI. CDR3 length: 15 amino acids. The ends lost 5 bases at V and 0 bases at J; junction bases unmatched: 2. CDR3 sequence reads: CASSLAGVSTDTQYF. In nucleotides, the CDR3 is TGTGCCAGCAGTCTAGCGGGAGTAAGCACAGATACGCAGTATTTT.

This chain joins TRBV2 and TRBJ2-5; perhaps D is TRBD1 or TRBD2 (5 bases each). Germline CDR1 and CDR2: SNHLY and FYNNEI. The CDR3 has 13 residues. Trimming shortened V by 8 bases and J by 4 bases, and 14 bases separated the two germline ends. CDR3 sequence (DNA): TGTGCCAGCCCTCCCCGGGACCCAGAGACCCAGTACTTC. It encodes CASPPRDPETQYF. Full variable domain (remainder filled in from reference TRBV2 and TRBJ2-5): EPEVTQTPSHQVTQMGQEVILRCVPISNHLYFYWYRQILGQKVEFLVSFYNNEISEKSEIFDDQFSVERPDGSNFTLKIRSTKLEDSAMYFCASPPRDPETQYFGPGTRLLVL.

V gene TRBV30 combines with J gene TRBJ2-3; 9 positions match TRBD2. Losses at the gene ends were 2 bases for V and 4 bases for J; bases not matched to a gene: 7. CDR3 length: 15 residues. The germline V gene has CDR1 GTSNPN and CDR2 SVGIG (reference sequence). This chain's CDR3 is CAWSWDSGSADTQYF. The CDR3 coding sequence is TGTGCCTGGAGTTGGGATAGCGGGAGCGCAGATACGCAGTATTTT.

The chain links TRBV4-3 to TRBJ2-7; D is unclear. The CDR3 has 12 amino acids. Germline V gene lookup returns CDR1 LGHNA and CDR2 YSLEER. V gave up 0 bases and J gave up 6 bases, with 6 bases separating them. CDR3 nucleotide sequence: TGCGCCAGCAGCCAAGACGACGGCGAGCAGTACTTC. Residues: CASSQDDGEQYF.

This chain uses TRBV28 with TRBJ2-2; 7 bases are shared with TRBD2. The CDR3 sequence is 15 residues long. Germline V gene lookup returns CDR1 MDHEN and CDR2 SYDVKM. Trimming took 6 bases from V and 1 from J; bases not matched to a gene: 5. The CDR3 DNA reads as TGTGCCAGCAGACAGAGCGGGAAGAACACCGGGGAGCTGTTTTTT. It codes for CASRQSGKNTGELFF. The full variable domain, its missing parts supplied by reference TRBV28 and TRBJ2-2, is DVKVTQSSRYLVKRTGEKVFLECVQDMDHENMFWYRQDPGLGLRLIYFSYDVKMKEKGDIPEGYSVSREKKERFSLILESASTNQTSMYLCASRQSGKNTGELFFGEGSRLTVL.

The table lists this clone with a few counts. The V gene is TRBV28, the J gene TRBJ1-6; D perhaps matches TRBD1 (6 bases). The CDR3 runs to 13 residues. The germline V gene has CDR1 MDHEN and CDR2 SYDVKM. V gave up 5 bases and J gave up 9 bases, with 11 bases separating them. The CDR3 DNA reads TGTGCCAGCAGTAGCCCCAGGGGTTCACCCCTCCACTTT. This gives the protein CASSSPRGSPLHF.

This sequence joins TRBV4-1 and TRBJ2-1, with TRBD1 identical over 8 bases. CDR1 is MGHRA and CDR2 is YSYEKL in the germline V gene. This CDR3 has 15 amino acids. The J segment lost 7 bases and the V segment lost 8 bases, leaving 13 bases of the junction unmatched. The CDR3 region is CASQDDRGGWNEQFF. DNA of the CDR3: TGCGCCAGCCAAGACGACAGGGGTGGTTGGAATGAGCAGTTCTTC.

V is TRBV4-3 and J is TRBJ2-7, with D perhaps TRBD2 (6 bases). V was cut by 4 bases and J by 6 bases, with 16 bases left in between. This CDR3 region has 14 residues. Germline-derived CDR1 and CDR2 are LGHNA and YSLEER. CDR3 sequence (DNA): TGCGCCAGCAGCCGAGCCCTGACTAGTAGCGAGCAGTACTTC. Residues: CASSRALTSSEQYF.

The rearrangement joins TRBV2 to TRBJ2-4; no clear D. This CDR3 comprises 14 residues. V lost 6 bases, J lost 0 bases, and 9 bases lay in between. In germline, CDR1 is SNHLY, CDR2 FYNNEI. The CDR3 is CASSPLLAKNIQYF. CDR3 bases: TGTGCCAGCAGCCCCCTTCTAGCCAAAAACATTCAGTACTTC.